This T cell receptor beta chain was documented in a study of T cells after yellow fever vaccination. The ends lost 5 bases at V and 5 bases at J; junction bases unmatched: 8. This CDR3 is built from 16 residues. The V gene's germline CDR1 is SGHTA and CDR2 FQGNSA. TCRdb re-called the 5' RACE reads with MiXCR, one entry per CDR3 protein. The data hold approximately 510,000 distinct CDR3 sequences, with less than 25% observed a single time. J is TRBJ2-5 and V is TRBV7-2; 13 bases agree with TRBD2. The source is a man younger than 35 who received the YFV17D yellow fever vaccine. This specimen was PBMCs, taken about 21 days after the first yellow fever vaccination. The CDR3 sequence: CASSRTSGGWSETQYF. The CDR3 DNA follows: TGTGCCAGCAGCCGGACTAGCGGGGGCTGGAGTGAGACCCAGTACTTC.